One and the same sample provided the 28 T cell receptor beta chains below, sequenced in a study of blood T cell repertoires in COVID-19. Assay used: immunoSEQ multiplex PCR; TCRdb lists only in-frame clones, some missing. The sample lists about 140,000 clones; 60% to 80% were seen once. The specimen was peripheral blood. The source is a middle-aged man with active or convalescent COVID-19.

The V call is TRBV19, the J call TRBJ2-5, with 8 bases fitting TRBD2. The CDR3 totals 17 residues. The V gene's germline CDR1 is LNHDA and CDR2 SQIVND (reference sequence). The J segment lost 5 bases and the V segment lost 7 bases, leaving 18 bases of the junction unmatched. As DNA, the CDR3 is TGTGCCAGTACGGTGGTGGGTTTGACGGGAGGGTTTGAGACCCAGTACTTC. Its translation is CASTVVGLTGGFETQYF. Full variable domain (rest looked up from reference TRBV19 and TRBJ2-5): DGGITQSPKYLFRKEGQNVTLSCEQNLNHDAMYWYRQDPGQGLRLIYYSQIVNDFQKGDIAEGYSVSREKKESFPLTVTSAQKNPTAFYLCASTVVGLTGGFETQYFGPGTRLLVL.

V usage is TRBV5-1 and J usage is TRBJ2-5; 15 bases are a match to TRBD2. Germline V CDR1 and CDR2: SGHRS, YFSETQ. The CDR3 runs to 16 residues. The J segment lost 5 bases and the V segment lost 4 bases, leaving 6 bases of the junction unmatched. CDR3 nucleotides: TGCGCCAGCAGCCGGACTAGCGGGAGGGCCTCTGAGACCCAGTACTTC. Translation: CASSRTSGRASETQYF.

This clone has more than one count but fewer than ten. The CDR3 DNA is TGTGCCAGCAGGCCAATGGACAGGAGCTCTGGAAACACCATATATTTT. This encodes CASRPMDRSSGNTIYF. V gene TRBV28 combines with J gene TRBJ1-3, with TRBD1 identical over 7 bases. The CDR3 is 16 amino acids. V shed 6 bases and J 0 bases; nucleotides not matched to a gene: 8. The germline gives CDR1 MDHEN, CDR2 SYDVKM.

On this clone itself: An end of the junction does not agree with germline; a read error may underlie this. The chain recombines TRBV5-8 with TRBJ1-2, with 8 bases lining up with TRBD1. Germline V lookup: CDR1 SGHTS, CDR2 YDEGEE. The CDR3 extends over 15 amino acids. CDR3 sequence: CASSFPQGANFGYTF. Written as DNA, the CDR3 is TGTGCCAGCAGCTTCCCTCAGGGGGCTAACTTTGGCTACACCTTC.

This clone turned up a few times. The chain recombines TRBV27 with TRBJ2-3; 8 bases are shared with TRBD2. The CDR3 totals 18 residues. The J segment lost 0 bases and the V segment lost 0 bases, leaving 8 bases of the junction unmatched. The germline V gene has CDR1 MNHEY and CDR2 SMNVEV (reference sequence). The DNA of the CDR3 is TGTGCCAGCAGTTTATCCGGGGGCGGGAGGACTAGCACAGATACGCAGTATTTT. The encoded protein is CASSLSGGGRTSTDTQYF.

This sequence joins TRBV19 and TRBJ2-7; D call uncertain. Trimming removed 3 bases at V and 3 bases at J, with 9 bases between. CDR1 and CDR2 (germline): LNHDA, SQIVND (reference sequence). The CDR3 covers 13 residues. CDR3 in amino acids: CASSIQVDYEQYF. The CDR3 DNA sequence: TGTGCCAGTAGTATCCAGGTTGACTACGAGCAGTACTTC.

The sample holds one count of this clone. The chain links TRBV6-4 to TRBJ2-7, with unresolved D. The CDR3 totals 17 residues. Deletions cut 0 bases from V and 4 bases from J, with 19 bases between. CDR1 and CDR2 from the germline V gene are MRHNA and SNTAGT. CDR3 nucleotide sequence: TGTGCCAGCAGTGACTCGATATCGCCAGCGCGCAGTTACGAGCAGTACTTC. This translates into CASSDSISPARSYEQYF.

V is TRBV20-1 and J is TRBJ2-7; 7 bases fit TRBD1. The CDR3 contains 12 residues. Germline loops: CDR1 DFQATT, CDR2 SNEGSKA (reference sequence). Losses at the gene ends were 3 bases for V and 6 bases for J; bases not matched to a gene: 5. The CDR3: CSASPDRAEQYF. CDR3 sequence (DNA): TGCAGTGCTAGTCCCGACAGGGCCGAGCAGTACTTC.

The chain is built from TRBV11-3 and TRBJ2-7; TRBD1 aligns across 7 bases. The V gene's germline CDR1 is SGHNT and CDR2 YENEEA. The CDR3 is made up of 14 amino acids. V lost 1 base and J lost 1; bases outside the gene matches: 1. The CDR3 DNA sequence: TGTGCCAGCAGCTTAGGGGACAGATCCTACGAGCAGTACTTC. Translation: CASSLGDRSYEQYF.

The rearrangement joins TRBV27 to TRBJ1-5, with D tentatively TRBD1 (5 bases). Germline CDR1 MNHEY, CDR2 SMNVEV (reference sequence). V dropped 5 bases and J dropped 7 bases, with 12 bases sitting between them. This CDR3 has 13 amino acids. DNA of the CDR3: TGTGCCAGCAGTACGTCAGGGTGGCAGCCCCAGCATTTT. Encoded protein: CASSTSGWQPQHF.

This chain joins TRBV18 and TRBJ2-3; TRBD2 aligns across 10 bases. The J segment lost 0 bases and the V segment lost 5 bases, leaving 5 bases of the junction unmatched. Germline-derived CDR1 and CDR2 are KGHSH and LQKENI. The CDR3 contains 16 residues. Here the CDR3 reads CASSLRTSGSTDTQYF. The CDR3 DNA reads TGTGCCAGCTCATTGCGGACTAGCGGTAGCACAGATACGCAGTATTTT.

This chain uses TRBV3-1 (or the pseudogene TRBV3-2) with TRBJ2-5, with 7 positions matching TRBD1. Per germline, CDR1 LGHDT and CDR2 YNNKEL (reference sequence). CDR3 length equals 14 residues. V lost 5 bases, J lost 4 bases, and 7 bases stayed unmatched. The DNA for the CDR3 is TGTGCCAGCAGCTATGACAGGGATTCAGAGACCCAGTACTTC. This gives the protein CASSYDRDSETQYF.

Only a few counts were recorded for this clone. This chain joins TRBV4-2 and TRBJ2-5; TRBD1 agrees at 10 bases. CDR1 is LGHNA and CDR2 is YNFKEQ in the germline V gene. The CDR3 spans 15 residues. V lost 3 bases, J lost 3 bases, and 4 bases stayed unmatched. CDR3 in amino acids: CASSHLGTGEETQYF. Here the CDR3 DNA reads TGTGCCAGCAGCCATCTCGGGACAGGGGAAGAGACCCAGTACTTC.

The chain joins TRBV19 to TRBJ1-5; 8 bases align to TRBD1. Germline V lookup: CDR1 LNHDA, CDR2 SQIVND (reference sequence). This CDR3 is built from 18 residues. Trimming cost V 3 bases and J 2 bases; bases outside gene matches: 12. The DNA of the CDR3 is TGTGCCAGTAGTATCTTAGGACAGGGCCACGGGGGCAATCAGCCCCAGCATTTT. Amino acid sequence: CASSILGQGHGGNQPQHF.

The V gene is TRBV9, the J gene TRBJ2-3; 10 bases map to TRBD2. The CDR3 sequence is 15 residues long. Germline V gene sequence: CDR1 SGDLS, CDR2 YYNGEE. With V trimmed by 2 bases and J by 3 bases, 3 bases remained unmatched. CDR3 in amino acids: CASSVGSGRTDTQYF. The CDR3 DNA is TGTGCCAGCAGCGTGGGTAGCGGGAGGACAGATACGCAGTATTTT.

The CDR3 sequence is CASSLDRATGELFF. The CDR3 DNA reads TGTGCCAGCAGCTTAGACAGGGCCACCGGGGAGCTGTTTTTT. The chain is built from TRBV11-2 and TRBJ2-2; maybe TRBD1 (5 bases). The V end lost 0 bases, the J end lost 4 bases, and 6 bases lay between the germline ends. This CDR3 has 14 amino acids. The germline V gene has CDR1 SGHAT and CDR2 FQNNGV.

The chain has TRBV5-1 and TRBJ2-3, with TRBD2 identical over 8 bases. Looked up from germline, CDR1 is SGHRS and CDR2 is YFSETQ. V shed 4 bases, J shed 2 bases, and the junction held 9 bases outside the gene matches. The CDR3 is 16 amino acids. The CDR3 spells CASSAGVAGLTDTQYF. The CDR3 nucleotides read TGCGCCAGCAGCGCGGGGGTAGCGGGACTCACAGATACGCAGTATTTT. Full variable domain (rest looked up from reference TRBV5-1 and TRBJ2-3): KAGVTQTPRYLIKTRGQQVTLSCSPISGHRSVSWYQQTPGQGLQFLFEYFSETQRNKGNFPGRFSGRQFSNSRSEMNVSTLELGDSALYLCASSAGVAGLTDTQYFGPGTRLTVL.

This chain links TRBV19 with TRBJ2-7; 8 bases line up with TRBD2. V gave up 6 bases and J gave up 3 bases; unmatched junction bases: 7. This CDR3 contains 14 residues. CDR1 and CDR2 from the germline V gene are LNHDA and SQIVND (reference sequence). CDR3 sequence: CASRRAGGSYEQYF. The CDR3 coding sequence is TGTGCCAGTAGAAGGGCGGGAGGAAGCTACGAGCAGTACTTC.

The chain is built from TRBV29-1 and TRBJ1-1; D unclear. Germline lookup yields CDR1 SQVTM and CDR2 ANQGSEA. The CDR3 sequence is 13 residues long. The DNA of the CDR3 is TGCACCTGCGGGGTGTTTGGGAACACTGAAGCTTTCTTT. Encoded protein: CTCGVFGNTEAFF.

This rearrangement joins TRBV2 to TRBJ2-1; D possibly corresponds to TRBD2 (6 bases). The V end was cut by 11 bases, the J end by 4 bases, with 15 bases between. The CDR3 covers 13 residues. Germline CDR1 and CDR2: SNHLY and FYNNEI. The CDR3 coding sequence is TGTGCCGCTGGGACTCTGCGATACAATGAGCAGTTCTTC. Translating gives CAAGTLRYNEQFF.

This sequence joins TRBV11-3 and TRBJ2-7; 10 nucleotides agree with TRBD1. The junction had 4 bases not matched to a gene; V was cut back by 3 bases and J by 2 bases. The CDR3 runs 15 residues. CDR1 is SGHNT and CDR2 is YENEEA in the germline V gene. The CDR3 DNA is TGTGCCAGCAGCTTCGCCGGGACAGGGGCCTACGAGCAGTACTTC. Its protein product is CASSFAGTGAYEQYF.

The rearrangement joins TRBV10-1 to TRBJ2-4; 12 bases fit TRBD1. The germline CDR1 and CDR2 sequences are WNHNN and SYGVQD (reference sequence). This CDR3 comprises 17 residues. Trimming at V came to 5 bases and at J to 5 bases, leaving 10 bases not matched to a gene. CDR3 bases: TGCGCCAGCAGTCCTTACCGGGACAGGGGGCAGGAAAACATTCAGTACTTC. Residues: CASSPYRDRGQENIQYF.

There are a few counts of this clone. The V call is TRBV19, the J call TRBJ1-2, with 9 nucleotides matching TRBD1. Germline loops: CDR1 LNHDA, CDR2 SQIVND (reference sequence). The CDR3 extends over 13 amino acids. V shed 11 bases, J shed 1 base, and the junction held 5 bases outside the gene matches. CDR3 nucleotides: TGTGCCTCTGAGGACAGGGGTAACTATGGCTACACCTTC. It translates to CASEDRGNYGYTF.

This chain connects TRBV5-1 to TRBJ1-1; D perhaps matches TRBD1 (6 bases). CDR3 length equals 15 residues. Trimming left V 0 bases short and J 3 bases short, with 12 bases between. Germline CDR1 and CDR2: SGHRS and YFSETQ. CDR3 protein: CASSLVGRGYTEAFF. CDR3 sequence (DNA): TGCGCCAGCAGCTTGGTTGGCAGGGGATACACTGAAGCTTTCTTT. The variable domain in full, with the rest retrieved from reference TRBV5-1 and TRBJ1-1, is KAGVTQTPRYLIKTRGQQVTLSCSPISGHRSVSWYQQTPGQGLQFLFEYFSETQRNKGNFPGRFSGRQFSNSRSEMNVSTLELGDSALYLCASSLVGRGYTEAFFGQGTRLTVV.

The V gene is TRBV6-5, the J gene TRBJ1-6, with 9 bases fitting TRBD1. CDR1 is MNHEY, CDR2 SVGAGI, per germline. The CDR3 spans 14 residues. J gave up 7 bases and V 6 bases, and 4 bases lay outside the gene matches. CDR3: CASRWTGENSPLHF. The CDR3 DNA reads as TGTGCCAGCAGGTGGACAGGGGAGAATTCACCCCTCCACTTT.

V gene TRBV30 combines with J gene TRBJ2-5, with D maybe TRBD1 (6 bases). Germline CDR1 is GTSNPN and CDR2 is SVGIG (reference sequence). V gave up 1 base and J gave up 12 bases, with 12 bases separating them. The CDR3 spans 11 residues. Here the CDR3 reads CAWSGGAGEYF. In DNA, the CDR3 is TGTGCCTGGAGTGGAGGGGCAGGGGAGTACTTC.

In its sample, this clone was seen a few times. The chain joins TRBV15 to TRBJ2-1; D remains unclear. The CDR3 runs 12 residues. Trimming took off 4 bases at V and 4 bases at J, with 5 bases between the two ends. Germline V gives CDR1 LNHNV, CDR2 YYDKDF (reference sequence). CDR3 nucleotide sequence: TGTGCCACCAGCAACTCTTACAATGAGCAGTTCTTC. This encodes CATSNSYNEQFF.

This clone was found a few times. The chain joins TRBV6-5 to TRBJ2-1; D might be TRBD2 (6 bases). Germline CDR1 and CDR2: MNHEY and SVGAGI. V lost 6 bases and J 8 bases, leaving 20 bases between the germline ends. This CDR3 has 15 amino acids. The CDR3 DNA reads TGTGCCAGCAGGGCGGCCGCGGTAACGGGGGATGAGCAGTTCTTC. This codes for CASRAAAVTGDEQFF.